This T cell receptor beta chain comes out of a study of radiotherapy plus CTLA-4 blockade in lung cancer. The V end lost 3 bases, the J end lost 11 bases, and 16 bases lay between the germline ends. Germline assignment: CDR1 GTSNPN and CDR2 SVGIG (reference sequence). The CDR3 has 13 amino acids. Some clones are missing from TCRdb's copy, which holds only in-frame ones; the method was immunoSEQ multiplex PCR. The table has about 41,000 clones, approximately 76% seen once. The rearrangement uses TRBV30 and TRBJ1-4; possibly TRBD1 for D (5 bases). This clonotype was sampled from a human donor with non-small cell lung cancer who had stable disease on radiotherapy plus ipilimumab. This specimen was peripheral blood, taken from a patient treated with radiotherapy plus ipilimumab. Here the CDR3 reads CAWRSGTSGKLFF. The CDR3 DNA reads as TGTGCCTGGAGGTCGGGGACCTCGGGGAAACTGTTTTTT. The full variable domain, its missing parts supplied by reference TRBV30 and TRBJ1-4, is SQTIHQWPATLVQPVGSPLSLECTVEGTSNPNLYWYRQAAGRGLQLLFYSVGIGQISSEVPQNLSASRPQDRQFILSSKKLLLSDSGFYLCAWRSGTSGKLFFGSGTQLSVL.